This passage covers 16 T cell receptor beta chains from one sample sequenced in a study of blood T cell repertoires in COVID-19. Measured with immunoSEQ multiplex PCR; TCRdb has only the in-frame clones, and not every one. Counted here are 20,000 or so clones, roughly 90% occurring once; the ten biggest clones make up 6%. Material for sequencing was peripheral blood. All receptors come from a human donor in a cohort sampled during active COVID-19.

V usage is TRBV14 and J usage is TRBJ2-7; 7 bases line up with TRBD2. The germline V gene has CDR1 SGHDN and CDR2 FVKESK. This CDR3 contains 15 residues. V lost 2 bases to trimming and J lost 2 bases; unmatched junction nucleotides: 6. For the CDR3, the DNA is TGTGCCAGCAGCCAACGGGCTAGCGGAACCTACGAGCAGTACTTC. This codes for CASSQRASGTYEQYF.

The chain carries TRBV30 and TRBJ1-1; 7 nucleotides match TRBD1. J was trimmed by 3 bases and V by 2 bases; bases with no gene match: 3. CDR1 GTSNPN and CDR2 SVGIG come from the germline V gene (reference sequence). The CDR3 runs 13 residues. The CDR3 nucleotides are TGTGCCTGGAGTAAGACAGGGTACACTGAAGCTTTCTTT. It is translated as CAWSKTGYTEAFF.

The table lists this clone with a few counts. CDR3 sequence (DNA): TGTGCCAGCAAGGGGGCGGCTGGAAACACCATATATTTT. It codes for CASKGAAGNTIYF. V usage is TRBV5-4 and J usage is TRBJ1-3, with 7 bases fitting TRBD1. This CDR3 is 13 amino acids long. V was pared by 6 bases and J by 2 bases, with 2 bases of the junction left unmatched. Germline lookup yields CDR1 SGHNT and CDR2 YYREEE (reference sequence).

The V gene is TRBV25-1, the J gene TRBJ2-5; D might be TRBD1 (5 bases). The V end was cut by 8 bases, the J end by 0 bases, with 10 bases between. Per germline, CDR1 MGHDK and CDR2 SYGVNS. The CDR3 contains 13 residues. CDR3 coding DNA: TGTGCCAGCGGTCAGGGTAACCAAGAGACCCAGTACTTC. Translated, it gives CASGQGNQETQYF.

This clone occurred once. This chain connects TRBV29-1 to TRBJ2-7; a weak D match, TRBD2 (6 bases). CDR3 length equals 13 residues. Trimming pared 4 bases from V and 6 bases from J, leaving 16 bases between. Germline V gene data show CDR1 as SQVTM and CDR2 as ANQGSEA. The chain's CDR3 is CSVGAAGSGEQYF. The CDR3 DNA sequence: TGCAGCGTTGGGGCTGCGGGGTCTGGCGAGCAGTACTTC.

The gene calls are TRBV3-1 (or the pseudogene TRBV3-2) and TRBJ1-3; no firm D call. CDR1 and CDR2 (germline): LGHDT, YNNKEL (reference sequence). The CDR3 is made up of 15 amino acids. V was cut by 4 bases and J by 3 bases, with 13 bases left in between. DNA of the CDR3: TGTGCCAGCAGCCGCCTGCCCGAGGTTGGAAACACCATATATTTT. This gives the protein CASSRLPEVGNTIYF.

This clone appeared once. The genes are TRBV4-1 and TRBJ1-5; D remains unclear. The CDR3 has 14 residues. CDR1 is MGHRA, CDR2 YSYEKL, per germline. The germline V and J ends were trimmed by 0 bases and 4 bases, with 7 bases remaining between them. CDR3 DNA sequence: TGCGCCAGCAGCCAAGAGGGCTTTAATCAGCCCCAGCATTTT. It translates to CASSQEGFNQPQHF.

The gene calls are TRBV7-8 and TRBJ2-7; 10 bases agree with TRBD2. This CDR3 spans 16 amino acids. V gave up 4 bases and J gave up 1 base; unmatched junction bases: 7. CDR1 and CDR2 (germline): SGHVS, FQNEAQ. The CDR3, as DNA: TGTGCCAGCAGCTCTACCGAGGGACTAGCGTCCTACGAGCAGTACTTC. It translates to CASSSTEGLASYEQYF.

This rearrangement joins TRBV21-1 to TRBJ2-7; the table assigns TRBD1, which was not confirmed against the DNA. TRBV21-1 represents a pseudogene. The CDR3 loop spans 17 amino acids. The CDR3 spells CASSKRGGTGGFYEQYF. For the CDR3, the DNA is TGTGCCAGCAGCAAAAGAGGGGGGACAGGGGGATTCTACGAGCAGTACTTC.

The gene calls are TRBV10-3 and TRBJ1-1, with 8 bases that match TRBD1. In germline, CDR1 is ENHRY, CDR2 SYGVKD. The CDR3 spans 14 residues. The J segment lost 2 bases and the V segment lost 6 bases, leaving 5 bases of the junction unmatched. DNA for the CDR3: TGTGCCATCAGACAGACAGGGGAAAACACTGAAGCTTTCTTT. Translated, it gives CAIRQTGENTEAFF.

The chain employs TRBV12-3 or TRBV12-4 and TRBJ2-7, with D tentatively TRBD1 (6 bases). This CDR3 has 13 residues. The V and J ends lost 6 bases and 3 bases respectively, with 12 bases between them. CDR3 sequence: CASSRDNYYEQYF. The CDR3 DNA reads as TGTGCCAGCAGCCGGGACAACTACTACGAGCAGTACTTC.

This rearrangement joins TRBV5-4 to TRBJ1-1, with 7 positions matching TRBD1. After removal of 0 bases from V and 10 bases from J, the junction contained 9 bases not matched to a gene. Germline loops: CDR1 SGHNT, CDR2 YYREEE (reference sequence). The CDR3 loop spans 14 amino acids. The CDR3 nucleotides read TGTGCCAGCAGCTTGGGGGACAACAGGGGAGGAGCTTTCTTT. This sequence encodes CASSLGDNRGGAFF.

The chain uses TRBV11-2 and TRBJ2-2; D may be TRBD2 (5 bases). From germline, CDR1 is SGHAT and CDR2 FQNNGV. The CDR3 has 15 amino acids. V was trimmed by 1 base and J by 7 bases, leaving 13 bases between them. The CDR3 DNA follows: TGTGCCAGCAGCTTAGGGGCTAGCTGGGGCGGGGAGCTGTTTTTT. Amino acid sequence: CASSLGASWGGELFF. Variable domain in full (rest from reference TRBV11-2 and TRBJ2-2): EAGVAQSPRYKIIEKRQSVAFWCNPISGHATLYWYQQILGQGPKLLIQFQNNGVVDDSQLPKDRFSAERLKGVDSTLKIQPAKLEDSAVYLCASSLGASWGGELFFGEGSRLTVL.

The chain recombines TRBV6-5 with TRBJ1-1; D is perhaps TRBD1 (6 bases). The germline CDR1 and CDR2 sequences are MNHEY and SVGAGI. The V gene lost 10 bases and the J gene lost 4 bases, with 22 bases spanning the gap. The CDR3 runs 15 residues. The CDR3: CATSRRGGWATEAFF. As DNA, the CDR3 is TGTGCCACCTCAAGGCGGGGGGGCTGGGCCACTGAAGCTTTCTTT.

The chain links TRBV9 to TRBJ1-2, with D perhaps matching TRBD1 (5 bases). Looked up from germline, CDR1 is SGDLS and CDR2 is YYNGEE. This CDR3 contains 17 residues. Trimming cost V 0 bases and J 4 bases, with 19 bases left between them. The chain's CDR3 is CASSVESSRGGAYGYTF. The CDR3 nucleotides are TGTGCCAGCAGCGTAGAATCATCCCGCGGAGGGGCCTATGGCTACACCTTC.

This clone was seen only once. V usage is TRBV3-1 (or the pseudogene TRBV3-2) and J usage is TRBJ1-1, with TRBD1 matching over 10 bases. CDR3 length: 15 residues. Per germline, CDR1 LGHDT and CDR2 YNNKEL (reference sequence). V was pared by 4 bases and J by 0 bases, with 2 bases of the junction left unmatched. This CDR3 is CASSPGQGLNTEAFF. Written as DNA, the CDR3 is TGTGCCAGCAGCCCGGGACAGGGGCTGAACACTGAAGCTTTCTTT.